The 2 T cell receptor beta chains below were found in one sample sequenced in a study of PD-L1 blockade in urothelial cancer. This sample's time point: peripheral blood 6 weeks after treatment start. Here immunoSEQ multiplex PCR was the method, and the copy in TCRdb shows in-frame clones only, minus some. The sample lists roughly 25,000 clones, around 82% seen once, with 1.6% in the top ten. Sequences were derived from PBMCs, sampled around atezolizumab (anti-PD-L1) treatment. Source of these receptors: a man between 65 and 79 years old with urothelial cancer.

This clone has a handful of counts. This chain uses TRBV30 with TRBJ1-2; D is possibly TRBD1 (6 bases). V was cut by 3 bases and J by 7 bases, with 12 bases left in between. CDR3 length: 12 amino acids. Germline V CDR1 and CDR2: GTSNPN, SVGIG (reference sequence). CDR3 protein: CAWSRTVFGYTF. The CDR3 DNA follows: TGTGCCTGGAGCCGGACAGTTTTTGGCTACACCTTC.

The V gene is TRBV5-1, the J gene TRBJ2-3; 10 bases are shared with TRBD1. CDR3 length equals 16 residues. V shed 4 bases and J 2 bases; nucleotides not matched to a gene: 7. Germline assignment: CDR1 SGHRS and CDR2 YFSETQ. The CDR3 DNA follows: TGCGCCAGCAGCGCTACCGGGACAGGGGCCACAGATACGCAGTATTTT. Translation gives CASSATGTGATDTQYF.